This T cell receptor (beta chain) was sequenced for a study of blood T cell repertoires in COVID-19. Turning to the study itself: Samples of COVID-19 (acute and convalescent) were obtained from the United States, Italy and Spain. T cells, B-cell-depleted T cells, or PBMCs supplied cDNA or gDNA.

CDR1 LGHDT and CDR2 YNNKEL come from the germline V gene (reference sequence). This CDR3 is 15 amino acids long. The V and J ends lost 2 bases and 2 bases respectively, with 10 bases between them. The table lists this clone with a few counts. As handled by the study authors: Using reference gene primer amplification, nucleated cell counts were estimated. The data were produced by immunoSEQ multiplex PCR, yet TCRdb's version contains in-frame clones alone and is incomplete. That table supplies the V and J calls and clone size; D and trimming were determined from the DNA. The table shows 200,000 to 300,000 clones, with 70% to 80% occurring only once.

V usage is TRBV3-1 (or the pseudogene TRBV3-2) and J usage is TRBJ2-1, with D perhaps matching TRBD1 (6 bases). The sequence was obtained from a woman of 80 years or more with acute or convalescent COVID-19. Sequenced sample: peripheral blood. The chain's CDR3 is CASSQKQGAYNEQFF. The CDR3 nucleotides read TGTGCCAGCAGCCAAAAACAGGGAGCCTACAATGAGCAGTTCTTC.